This T cell receptor beta chain was sequenced during a study of T cell responses to AZD1222 COVID-19 vaccine. The protocol was immunoSEQ multiplex PCR, while the TCRdb copy is restricted to in-frame clones and leaves out a portion. The table records 150,000 or so clones, approximately 93% of them present only once. Whole-study findings and limits: Donors were largely white British and mainly female; clonal diversity was possibly underestimated.

About this clone: Its antigen remains unidentified.

The material sequenced was peripheral blood, taken 28 days after the second AZD1222 dose. The source is an adult who received the AZD1222 COVID-19 vaccine.

The CDR3 spells CASSFGAPGQEAFF. The CDR3 coding sequence is TGTGCCAGCAGCTTTGGGGCCCCAGGTCAGGAGGCTTTCTTT. This chain links TRBV7-3 with TRBJ1-1, with D possibly matching TRBD1 (5 bases). Looked up from germline, CDR1 is SGHTA and CDR2 is FQGTGA. With 3 bases removed from V and 11 bases from J, the gap between germline ends came to 19 bases. CDR3 length equals 14 residues.